Listed below are T cell receptor beta chains from one sample, sequenced in a study of T cell changes during pregnancy in multiple sclerosis. Sequencing was performed with immunoSEQ multiplex PCR; in TCRdb, only in-frame clones are kept and a portion is missing. The sample consists of 30,000 to 45,000 clones, 75% to 95% of them appearing once. The input for sequencing was CD4+ T cells from peripheral blood mononuclear cells, taken in the third trimester of pregnancy. The source is a female donor with multiple sclerosis, enrolled in a pregnancy study. Each CDR3 is given with its conserved first and last residue. The order of the fields is V gene, J gene, CDR3 length, CDR3 protein.

TRBV30	TRBJ1-5	15	CAWSEGTGLNQPQHF
TRBV5-1	TRBJ2-5	13	CASGQPNQETQYF
TRBV9	TRBJ1-2	17	CASSAVGRTTGLYGYTF
TRBV5-1	TRBJ1-1	17	CASSGGFRGRGNTEAFF
TRBV10-2	TRBJ1-2	13	CASSGTGDYGYTF
TRBV4-3	TRBJ2-1	18	CASSQVRDSLPPYNEQFF
TRBV27	TRBJ2-7	12	CASSTTGIEQYF
TRBV27	TRBJ2-1	14	CASSRSGPYNEQFF
TRBV7-2	TRBJ2-7	13	CASSLKGVSEQYF
TRBV7-2	TRBJ2-7	14	CASSSNRVSYEQYF
TRBV5-1	TRBJ2-1	16	CASSPREVRAYNEQFF
TRBV7-9	TRBJ2-2	16	CASSWAGTSRTGELFF
TRBV9	TRBJ2-2	15	CASSVDSIRTGELFF
TRBV6-5	TRBJ2-7	16	CASSYARRAVGYEQYF
TRBV10-3	TRBJ2-2	14	CAISERQFSGELFF
TRBV7-6	TRBJ2-2	17	CASSDLLAGMNTGELFF
TRBV9	TRBJ2-2	16	CASSVRGSPNTGELFF
TRBV5-1	TRBJ2-2	15	CASSLDSRRTGELFF
TRBV5-6	TRBJ2-7	14	CASSSGRGAYEQYF
TRBV2	TRBJ2-7	10	CASNRNEQYF
TRBV19	TRBJ2-2	16	CASRSYREGNTGELFF
TRBV5-4	TRBJ2-1	16	CASSLLGKSLRDEQFF
TRBV29-1	TRBJ1-1	11	CSVATGSEAFF
TRBV18	TRBJ1-4	16	CASSQDRAQTNEKLFF
TRBV4-1	TRBJ1-2	16	CASSQVRTFPAKGYTF
TRBV5-1	TRBJ1-1	16	CASSYYRNLLNTEAFF
TRBV2	TRBJ2-6	15	CASSSQGTGANVLTF
TRBV30	TRBJ2-1	14	CAWSGTSVYNEQFF
TRBV7-2	TRBJ2-1	16	CASSPTRLAGNNEQFF
TRBV6-4	TRBJ2-1	13	CASSLTVNNEQFF
TRBV7-2	TRBJ2-7	14	CASSLALNSYEQYF
TRBV5-5	TRBJ2-7	14	CASSLGQTGYEQYF
TRBV28	TRBJ1-5	15	CASSLTQGSIQPQHF
TRBV7-9	TRBJ2-3	16	CASSLSVSGRRDTQYF
TRBV30	TRBJ2-2	15	CAWSVLAGGTGELFF
TRBV27	TRBJ2-2	14	CASSLRGPTGELFF
TRBV28	TRBJ1-1	15	CASSLFDRGRTEAFF
TRBV28	TRBJ2-1	15	CASSSSGPLLNEQFF
TRBV19	TRBJ2-2	14	CASKQGRGTGELFF
TRBV19	TRBJ2-1	15	CASSPRTSYGNEQFF
TRBV5-5	TRBJ1-2	13	CASSLDRGNGYTF
TRBV11-2	TRBJ2-7	15	CASSLIRDSTYEQYF
TRBV18	TRBJ1-2	13	CASSPGENYGYTF
TRBV7-2	TRBJ2-1	16	CASSLGGLAGGGEQFF
TRBV4-3	TRBJ1-4	17	CASSLITPGQGNEKLFF
TRBV30	TRBJ2-1	14	CAWSSGTPYNEQFF
TRBV7-2	TRBJ2-5	15	CASSQRGLAVKTQYF
TRBV2	TRBJ1-5	13	CASRQGEDQPQHF
TRBV27	TRBJ1-1	13	CASRQGRNTEAFF
TRBV2	TRBJ1-2	13	CASSGQGDYGYTF
TRBV5-1	TRBJ2-2	14	CASSIGQNTGELFF
TRBV11-1	TRBJ2-1	15	CASTHRASGDNEQFF
TRBV4-3	TRBJ2-7	15	CASSPHPGQGAEQYF
TRBV5-1	TRBJ1-3	15	CASRPRTGAGNTIYF
TRBV29-1	TRBJ1-4	13	CSGSRGLGEKLFF
TRBV11-2	TRBJ2-2	15	CASSLDPTYAGELFF
TRBV7-8	TRBJ2-7	16	CASSLARQGISDEQYF